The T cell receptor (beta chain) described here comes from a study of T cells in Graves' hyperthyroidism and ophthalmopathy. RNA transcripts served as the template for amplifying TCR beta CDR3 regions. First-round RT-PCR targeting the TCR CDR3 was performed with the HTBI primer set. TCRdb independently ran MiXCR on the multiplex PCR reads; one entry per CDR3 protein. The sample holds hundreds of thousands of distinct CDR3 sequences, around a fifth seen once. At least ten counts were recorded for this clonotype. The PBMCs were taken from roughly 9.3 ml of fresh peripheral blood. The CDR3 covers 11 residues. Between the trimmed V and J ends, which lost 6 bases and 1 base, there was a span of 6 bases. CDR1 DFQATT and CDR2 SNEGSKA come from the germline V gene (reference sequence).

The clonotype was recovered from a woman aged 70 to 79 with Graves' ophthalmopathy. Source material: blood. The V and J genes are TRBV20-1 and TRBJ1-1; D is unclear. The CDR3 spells CSARKNTEAFF. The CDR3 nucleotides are TGCAGTGCCCGAAAGAACACTGAAGCTTTCTTT.